The clone carrying this T cell receptor beta chain appeared a single time. The antigen remains unidentified. These data come from a study of T cell responses to AZD1222 COVID-19 vaccine. Whole-study findings and limits: A mostly white British donor set with more females was recruited, and clonal diversity was possibly underestimated.

V was clipped by 1 base and J by 1 base, with 13 bases between them. This CDR3 spans 16 amino acids. Germline-derived CDR1 and CDR2 are SGHDT and YYEEEE. Here immunoSEQ multiplex PCR was the method, and the copy in TCRdb shows in-frame clones only, minus some. Among fewer than 100,000 clones listed, roughly 88% were seen once. This rearrangement joins TRBV5-6 to TRBJ2-3; D is perhaps TRBD1 (6 bases). The sample in question was peripheral blood, obtained on day 0 of AZD1222 vaccination. The source of this sequence is an adult in good health. The CDR3 region is CASSLRAGARTDTQYF. DNA for the CDR3: TGTGCCAGCAGCTTGAGGGCAGGGGCCCGCACAGATACGCAGTATTTT.